The 25 T cell receptor beta chains in this list originate from one sample, sequenced in a study of blood T cell repertoires in COVID-19. Using immunoSEQ multiplex PCR, the repertoire was profiled, and TCRdb retains in-frame clones only, with some absent. This table holds 95,000 to 150,000 clones, around four fifths found once. Sequencing used peripheral blood. These receptors originate from a man aged 60-69 years with acute or convalescent COVID-19.

The chain couples TRBV18 to TRBJ1-2, with D hard to call. This CDR3 has 13 residues. The germline V gene has CDR1 KGHSH and CDR2 LQKENI. V dropped 5 bases and J dropped 4 bases, with 11 bases sitting between them. The CDR3 DNA reads TGTGCCAGCTCAGAAGCAGAGGCCTATGGCTACACCTTC. Encoded protein: CASSEAEAYGYTF. Combining the CDR3 with reference TRBV18 and TRBJ1-2 gives the whole variable domain NAGVMQNPRHLVRRRGQEARLRCSPMKGHSHVYWYRQLPEEGLKFMVYLQKENIIDESGMPKERFSAEFPKEGPSILRIQQVVRGDSAAYFCASSEAEAYGYTFGSGTRLTVV.

The rearrangement links TRBV7-3 to TRBJ1-1; D remains ambiguous. The V end lost 5 bases, the J end lost 2 bases, and 6 bases lay between the germline ends. The length of the CDR3 is 12 residues. The germline gives CDR1 SGHTA, CDR2 FQGTGA. The CDR3 spells CASSASNTEAFF. For the CDR3, the DNA is TGTGCCAGCAGCGCGTCCAACACTGAAGCTTTCTTT.

This chain uses TRBV5-1 with TRBJ2-2; TRBD2 aligns across 7 bases. The germline V gene has CDR1 SGHRS and CDR2 YFSETQ. This CDR3 comprises 15 residues. The junction had 6 bases not matched to a gene; V was cut back by 6 bases and J by 1 base. The CDR3 here is CASNLRGENTGELFF. CDR3 sequence (DNA): TGCGCCAGCAACCTTCGGGGGGAGAACACCGGGGAGCTGTTTTTT.

The V gene is TRBV24-1, the J gene TRBJ2-2, with TRBD2 identical over 11 bases. CDR3 length: 17 amino acids. Germline V lookup: CDR1 KGHDR, CDR2 SFDVKD. V was clipped by 3 bases and J by 5 bases; unmatched bases: 7. Here the CDR3 reads CATSDNKLAGVTGELFF. The DNA of the CDR3 is TGTGCCACCAGTGATAACAAACTAGCGGGGGTTACCGGGGAGCTGTTTTTT.

The genes are TRBV19 and TRBJ2-7; D possibly corresponds to TRBD2 (6 bases). Trimming took off 5 bases at V and 3 bases at J, with 11 bases between the two ends. Germline lookup yields CDR1 LNHDA and CDR2 SQIVND (reference sequence). The CDR3 is 13 residues long. The CDR3 sequence: CASSPVRGYEQYF. CDR3 DNA: TGTGCCAGTAGTCCTGTGCGGGGCTACGAGCAGTACTTC.

In this sample, this clone turned up a few times. The J gene is TRBJ2-3, the V gene TRBV5-1, with 13 bases lining up with TRBD2. This CDR3 comprises 21 residues. V gave up 2 bases and J gave up 1 base; unmatched junction bases: 16. The germline V gene has CDR1 SGHRS and CDR2 YFSETQ. CDR3 nucleotide sequence: TGCGCCAGCAGCTTAACTAGCGGGGGGGCCCTAAGGTCCAAAGGCACAGATACGCAGTATTTT. This sequence encodes CASSLTSGGALRSKGTDTQYF.

This chain joins TRBV24-1 and TRBJ2-5; TRBD2 matches at 12 bases. CDR1 is KGHDR and CDR2 is SFDVKD in the germline V gene. Trimming cost V 1 base and J 1 base; bases outside gene matches: 9. This CDR3 region has 19 residues. DNA of the CDR3: TGTGCCACCAGTGATTTTACCCTAGCGGGAGGGCCGCGCCAAGAGACCCAGTACTTC. This encodes CATSDFTLAGGPRQETQYF.

The chain carries TRBV7-9 and TRBJ1-2; TRBD1 matches 12 bases. Germline-derived CDR1 and CDR2 are SEHNR and FQNEAQ (reference sequence). The CDR3 runs to 16 residues. J gave up 2 bases and V 4 bases, and 5 bases lay outside the gene matches. The CDR3 DNA sequence: TGTGCCAGCAGCTCAACCGGGACAGGGGGCAACTATGGCTACACCTTC. Its translation: CASSSTGTGGNYGYTF.

The chain has TRBV6-5 and TRBJ2-3; TRBD2 matches at 7 bases. Germline lookup yields CDR1 MNHEY and CDR2 SVGAGI. The CDR3 is 14 residues long. The V gene end was trimmed by 5 bases and the J gene end by 6 bases; junction bases not matched to a gene: 8. The CDR3 bases are TGTGCCAGCAGTAGAAGAGCGGGGCGGGATACGCAGTATTTT. It is translated as CASSRRAGRDTQYF.

The rearrangement joins TRBV7-8 to TRBJ2-5, with D perhaps TRBD2 (5 bases). This CDR3 is built from 13 residues. Germline assignment: CDR1 SGHVS and CDR2 FQNEAQ. V lost 1 base and J 5 bases, leaving 8 bases between the germline ends. CDR3 loop: CASSLGGLETQYF. CDR3 DNA: TGTGCCAGCAGCTTAGGAGGGCTGGAGACCCAGTACTTC.

This clone appeared a single time. This chain links TRBV24-1 with TRBJ2-5; a possible D gene is TRBD1 (5 bases). The germline V gene has CDR1 KGHDR and CDR2 SFDVKD. This CDR3 is built from 17 residues. V lost 3 bases, J lost 5 bases, and 21 bases lay in between. CDR3 nucleotide sequence: TGTGCCACCAGTGATCGGTCCGCCAGGGAAGGTTACGAGACCCAGTACTTC. It encodes CATSDRSAREGYETQYF.

This clone was recorded a few times. The chain employs TRBV5-1 and TRBJ2-2; 7 nucleotides agree with TRBD1. The CDR3 covers 15 residues. Trimming at V came to 4 bases and at J to 1 base, leaving 4 bases not matched to a gene. Looked up from germline, CDR1 is SGHRS and CDR2 is YFSETQ. The CDR3 protein is CASSIGTVNTGELFF. DNA of the CDR3: TGCGCCAGCAGCATAGGGACAGTGAACACCGGGGAGCTGTTTTTT.

The chain recombines TRBV14 with TRBJ1-4; 8 bases align to TRBD1. Germline V gene sequence: CDR1 SGHDN, CDR2 FVKESK. V was pared by 2 bases and J by 8 bases, with 7 bases of the junction left unmatched. There are 15 residues in the CDR3. The CDR3 reads CASSQLRDRPEKLFF. The CDR3 DNA reads as TGTGCCAGCAGCCAACTCCGGGACAGGCCGGAAAAACTGTTTTTT.

The genes are TRBV5-1 and TRBJ2-7; 9 nucleotides match TRBD1. This CDR3 has 15 residues. V shed 0 bases, J shed 6 bases, and the junction held 7 bases outside the gene matches. Germline CDR1 is SGHRS and CDR2 is YFSETQ. CDR3 nucleotide sequence: TGCGCCAGCAGCTTGGTTGGGGACAGGGCGATCGAGCAGTACTTC. This encodes CASSLVGDRAIEQYF.

This clone has just a few counts. This CDR3 is CASSESPGQGMLRGYTF. DNA for the CDR3: TGTGCCAGCAGTGAAAGCCCGGGACAGGGGATGCTTAGGGGCTACACCTTC. J is TRBJ1-2 and V is TRBV6-1, with 10 positions matching TRBD1. With V trimmed by 2 bases and J by 8 bases, 14 bases remained unmatched. The CDR3 contains 17 residues. The germline V gene has CDR1 MNHNS and CDR2 SASEGT.

The genes are TRBV10-1 and TRBJ2-7; 10 bases line up with TRBD2. Germline V gene lookup returns CDR1 WNHNN and CDR2 SYGVQD (reference sequence). The CDR3 is made up of 15 amino acids. V gave up 0 bases and J gave up 6 bases; unmatched junction bases: 5. CDR3 region: CASSESSGRATEQYF. CDR3 nucleotide sequence: TGCGCCAGCAGTGAGTCAAGCGGGAGGGCGACCGAGCAGTACTTC.

The chain combines TRBV5-1 with TRBJ1-2; TRBD1 agrees at 8 bases. The ends lost 6 bases at V and 3 bases at J; junction bases unmatched: 4. CDR3 length equals 13 residues. CDR1 and CDR2 from the germline V gene are SGHRS and YFSETQ. The CDR3 loop reads CASKPGQDYGYTF. The CDR3 coding sequence is TGCGCCAGCAAGCCGGGACAGGACTATGGCTACACCTTC.

V usage is TRBV21-1 and J usage is TRBJ1-1; TRBD1 is the table's D call, not checked against the DNA. TRBV21-1 is noted as a pseudogene. The length of the CDR3 is 15 residues. This CDR3 reads CASSIQCPMNTEAFF. CDR3 sequence (DNA): TGTGCCAGCAGCATACAGTGCCCGATGAACACTGAAGCTTTCTTT.

The V call is TRBV11-3, the J call TRBJ2-1; the D is unclear. This CDR3 has 13 amino acids. Germline CDR1 SGHNT, CDR2 YENEEA. Trimming left V 0 bases short and J 9 bases short, with 9 bases between. CDR3 loop: CASSLDRQFEQFF. The DNA for the CDR3 is TGTGCCAGCAGCTTAGATCGTCAGTTTGAGCAGTTCTTC.

On this clone itself: This sample also contains other DNA sequences that code for the same CDR3. The chain couples TRBV5-1 to TRBJ1-2; 8 nucleotides match TRBD1. Germline V gives CDR1 SGHRS, CDR2 YFSETQ. CDR3 length: 13 amino acids. The J segment lost 6 bases and the V segment lost 4 bases, leaving 5 bases of the junction unmatched. The CDR3 DNA sequence: TGCGCCAGCAGCCCCGGACAGGGCGATGGCTACACCTTC. This codes for CASSPGQGDGYTF.

As regards this clone: Mismatch with germline at one junction end may stem from a read error. The gene calls are TRBV6-2 or TRBV6-3 and TRBJ2-5; D is undetermined. CDR3 length: 11 residues. In germline, CDR1 is MNHEY, CDR2 SVGEGT. The CDR3 DNA follows: TGTGCCAGCAGTTACCATGAGACCCAGTACTTC. Protein sequence: CASSYHETQYF.

The chain has TRBV11-3 and TRBJ2-7; 8 nucleotides line up with TRBD2. After removal of 6 bases from V and 0 bases from J, the junction contained 7 bases not matched to a gene. The CDR3 consists of 15 residues. In germline, CDR1 is SGHNT, CDR2 YENEEA. DNA of the CDR3: TGTGCCAGCAGGGCGGGAGGACAAAGCTCCTACGAGCAGTACTTC. Translated: CASRAGGQSSYEQYF.

This clone was recorded once. CDR3 residues: CASSRTVYNEQFF. As DNA, the CDR3 is TGTGCCAGCAGCCGTACGGTATACAATGAGCAGTTCTTC. The chain carries TRBV6-5 and TRBJ2-1; no clear D. CDR1 and CDR2 from the germline V gene are MNHEY and SVGAGI. Trimming cost V 6 bases and J 4 bases, with 10 bases left between them. CDR3 length: 13 residues.

The chain recombines TRBV27 with TRBJ2-1; D might be TRBD2 (6 bases). The CDR3 length is 15 residues. In germline, CDR1 is MNHEY, CDR2 SMNVEV (reference sequence). V lost 3 bases, J lost 4 bases, and 13 bases lay in between. CDR3 residues: CASSLTRSSYNEQFF. The CDR3, as DNA: TGTGCCAGCAGTTTGACTAGATCGTCATACAATGAGCAGTTCTTC.

CDR3 sequence (DNA): TGTGCCAGCACTAGACTAGCGCTCGGTGAGCAGTTCTTC. Protein: CASTRLALGEQFF. The J gene is TRBJ2-1, the V gene TRBV12-3 or TRBV12-4, with 8 nucleotides matching TRBD2. The CDR3 loop spans 13 amino acids. The ends lost 7 bases at V and 9 bases at J; junction bases unmatched: 8.